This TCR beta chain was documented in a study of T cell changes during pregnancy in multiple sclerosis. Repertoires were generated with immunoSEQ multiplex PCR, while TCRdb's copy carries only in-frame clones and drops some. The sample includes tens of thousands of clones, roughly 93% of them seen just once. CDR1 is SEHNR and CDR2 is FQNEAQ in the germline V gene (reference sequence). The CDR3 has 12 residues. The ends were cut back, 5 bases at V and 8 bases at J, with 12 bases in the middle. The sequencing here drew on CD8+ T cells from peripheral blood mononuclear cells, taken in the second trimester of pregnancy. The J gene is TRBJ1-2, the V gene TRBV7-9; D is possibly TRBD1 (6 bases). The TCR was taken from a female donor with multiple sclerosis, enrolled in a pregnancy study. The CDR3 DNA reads TGTGCCAGCAGCCCCGGGCAGGGGGGCTACACCTTC. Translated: CASSPGQGGYTF.